Shown below are 13 T cell receptor beta chains from a single sample sequenced in a study of T cells in tumors after PD-1 blockade (dated by TCRdb to about 2019). What the time point label conveys for this sample: after anti-PD-1 therapy. Libraries were made using the immunoSEQ multiplex PCR assay. Drawn from immuneACCESS, this table holds only the in-frame rearrangements with V and J called that TCRdb kept. Clones are partly lost; checked studies trace under half to an unresolved V gene and leave the rest unexplained. Present in this sample are some 4,800 clones, around 60% of which were seen just once. Of the sample, around 16% is held by the ten largest clones. The sample was tumor tissue, taken after anti-PD-1 treatment. These receptors were obtained from a human donor with basal cell carcinoma.

J is TRBJ2-1 and V is TRBV5-6; D not certain. The V gene lost 0 bases and the J gene lost 5 bases, with 9 bases spanning the gap. The CDR3 length is 14 residues. Germline V gene data show CDR1 as SGHDT and CDR2 as YYEEEE. CDR3 in DNA: TGTGCCAGCAGCTTGGTTATAAACGACAATGAGCAGTTCTTC. Translated, it gives CASSLVINDNEQFF.

The chain employs TRBV5-1 and TRBJ2-5, with 7 positions matching TRBD1. In germline, CDR1 is SGHRS, CDR2 YFSETQ. Trimming cost V 3 bases and J 3 bases; bases outside gene matches: 11. CDR3 length: 16 amino acids. CDR3 in amino acids: CASSWLTGVKKETQYF. CDR3 in DNA: TGCGCCAGCAGCTGGTTAACAGGGGTAAAAAAAGAGACCCAGTACTTC.

In this sample, this clone turned up a few times. The chain recombines TRBV7-2 with TRBJ2-7, with TRBD2 matching over 10 bases. CDR3 length: 15 amino acids. CDR1 and CDR2 from the germline V gene are SGHTA and FQGNSA. After removal of 1 base from V and 9 bases from J, the junction contained 9 bases not matched to a gene. The CDR3 here is CASSLGGLAGERQYF. The CDR3 DNA follows: TGTGCCAGCAGCTTAGGCGGGCTAGCGGGAGAGAGGCAGTACTTC. Filled out from reference TRBV7-2 and TRBJ2-7, the complete variable domain reads GAGVSQSPSNKVTEKGKDVELRCDPISGHTALYWYRQSLGQGLEFLIYFQGNSAPDKSGLPSDRFSAERTGGSVSTLTIQRTQQEDSAVYLCASSLGGLAGERQYFGPGTRLTVT.

The chain combines TRBV10-3 with TRBJ2-3; D perhaps matches TRBD1 (6 bases). Looked up from germline, CDR1 is ENHRY and CDR2 is SYGVKD. The V end lost 5 bases, the J end lost 2 bases, and 14 bases lay between the germline ends. CDR3 length: 15 residues. For the CDR3, the DNA is TGTGCCATCAGTACTGGACAGCCCTTCACAGATACGCAGTATTTT. This codes for CAISTGQPFTDTQYF.

V is TRBV6-2 or TRBV6-3 and J is TRBJ2-3; maybe TRBD2 (7 bases). This CDR3 comprises 15 residues. The V and J ends lost 2 bases and 3 bases respectively, with 12 bases between them. Germline V gives CDR1 MNHEY, CDR2 SVGEGT. The CDR3 DNA is TGTGCCAGCAGTTACGGGCGGGGGCGTACAGATACGCAGTATTTT. This translates into CASSYGRGRTDTQYF.

This clone was seen only a few times. V gene TRBV27 combines with J gene TRBJ1-5, with D possibly TRBD1 on 6 matching bases. The germline CDR1 and CDR2 sequences are MNHEY and SMNVEV (reference sequence). The CDR3 sequence is 13 residues long. V gave up 6 bases and J gave up 4 bases, with 10 bases separating them. CDR3 sequence: CASRDSQNQPQHF. The CDR3 coding sequence is TGTGCCAGCAGGGACAGCCAGAATCAGCCCCAGCATTTT.

V gene TRBV7-9 combines with J gene TRBJ2-2, with TRBD1 matching 7 bases. Germline CDR1 reads SEHNR; CDR2 reads FQNEAQ (reference sequence). There are 12 residues in the CDR3. Unmatched junction bases numbered 0, after V lost 5 bases and J lost 6 bases. Written as DNA, the CDR3 is TGTGCCAGCAGCACAGGGGCCGGGGAGCTGTTTTTT. It specifies CASSTGAGELFF.

This clone was seen a handful of times. The rearrangement joins TRBV27 to TRBJ2-3; D uncertain. Per the germline V gene, CDR1 is MNHEY and CDR2 is SMNVEV (reference sequence). The CDR3 contains 12 residues. The germline V and J ends were trimmed by 7 bases and 5 bases, with 10 bases remaining between them. Here the CDR3 DNA reads TGTGCCAGCAATTTTCCGGGAGATACGCAGTATTTT. It specifies CASNFPGDTQYF.

The genes are TRBV7-8 and TRBJ2-1; D remains unclear. The germline gives CDR1 SGHVS, CDR2 FQNEAQ. The V gene lost 2 bases and the J gene lost 0 bases, with 14 bases spanning the gap. CDR3 length: 17 amino acids. This CDR3 reads CASSLLHGGSSYNEQFF. In DNA, the CDR3 is TGTGCCAGCAGCTTACTCCATGGCGGAAGCTCCTACAATGAGCAGTTCTTC.

The rearrangement uses TRBV5-3 and TRBJ2-7, with D possibly TRBD1 on 5 matching bases. TRBV5-3 is an open reading frame whose function is uncertain. Trimming pared 2 bases from V and 2 bases from J, leaving 8 bases between. This CDR3 has 13 residues. The CDR3 is CARSFDSPYEQYF. The CDR3 DNA reads as TGTGCCAGAAGCTTCGACAGCCCCTACGAGCAGTACTTC.

The genes are TRBV6-4 and TRBJ2-3, with D possibly TRBD2 on 6 matching bases. The CDR3 contains 14 residues. Trimming removed 2 bases at V and 0 bases at J, with 6 bases between. CDR1 MRHNA and CDR2 SNTAGT come from the germline V gene. The DNA for the CDR3 is TGTGCCAGCAGTGACGGGACTAGCACAGATACGCAGTATTTT. It translates to CASSDGTSTDTQYF.

This chain uses TRBV6-5 with TRBJ1-1; D gene uncertain. Germline CDR1 is MNHEY and CDR2 is SVGAGI. The V gene lost 5 bases and the J gene lost 4 bases, with 14 bases spanning the gap. This CDR3 has 14 residues. The DNA for the CDR3 is TGTGCCAGCAGTCCGCGGCGCCAAAGCACTGAAGCTTTCTTT. Protein product: CASSPRRQSTEAFF.

By sample fraction, this clone is large. At the DNA level, this CDR3 is encoded by other sequences in the same sample as well. The chain links TRBV4-2 to TRBJ2-3; D is undetermined. Germline V gene lookup returns CDR1 LGHNA and CDR2 YNFKEQ. The CDR3 runs 12 residues. Trimming stripped 1 base from V and 5 bases from J, with 4 bases between. Here the CDR3 reads CASSQGGDTQYF. CDR3 nucleotides: TGTGCCAGCAGCCAAGGGGGAGATACGCAGTATTTT.